This TCR beta chain emerged from a study of blood T cell repertoires in COVID-19. Germline CDR1 is KGHDR and CDR2 is SFDVKD. This CDR3 spans 15 amino acids. V lost 2 bases and J lost 6; bases outside the gene matches: 8. In Seattle, patients joined the study during active infection and were tracked longitudinally. In the original processing: From reference gene primer amplification, estimates of nucleated cell counts were derived. Profiling relied on immunoSEQ multiplex PCR, and the TCRdb table lists in-frame clones only, not all of them. The DNA was the basis for D and trimming; V, J and clone size are from that table. The sample consists of approximately 390,000 clones, approximately 89% of them appearing once.

The receptor was derived from a woman aged 60-75 years with COVID-19, enrolled during active disease. Sequenced: peripheral blood. The J gene is TRBJ2-7, the V gene TRBV24-1, with 8 bases identical to TRBD1. The CDR3: CATSDSTDRAGEQYF. In DNA, the CDR3 is TGTGCCACCAGTGATTCAACGGACAGGGCCGGCGAGCAGTACTTC.